This T cell receptor (beta chain) was found in a study of OX40 agonist ivuxolimab in advanced cancers. Background on the study: Checkpoint inhibitors had been given previously to roughly 40% of patients. A partial response was reached by three patients: one with hepatocellular carcinoma and two with cutaneous melanoma. Points from the study as a whole: Fewer expanded clones were found on average in CD4+ than in CD8+ T cells.

This clone appeared once. Its target is not known. V shed 8 bases and J 5 bases; nucleotides not matched to a gene: 5. The germline V gene has CDR1 MNHNY and CDR2 SVGAGI (reference sequence). The length of the CDR3 is 14 residues. TCRdb's copy holds only in-frame clones and misses some; the assay was immunoSEQ multiplex PCR. Among under 70,000 clones listed, more than 80% were seen once. Autoimmune disease history or systemic immunosuppression meant exclusion. The specimen comprised CD4+ or CD8+ T cells sorted from blood, sampled in a trial of the OX40 agonist ivuxolimab. The chain joins TRBV6-6 to TRBJ2-2, with 10 bases matching TRBD1. The TCR was taken from an adult with an advanced solid tumor such as melanoma, head and neck, liver or kidney cancer. Written as DNA, the CDR3 is TGTGCCAGCCAGGGACAGGGGTGGACCGGGGAGCTGTTTTTT. It encodes CASQGQGWTGELFF.